This TCR beta chain was recovered during a study of T-cell reconstitution after alpha-beta-depleted transplantation in children. Overall study findings and caveats: Some patients showed high day-60 TCRbeta diversity, which derived from surviving recipient T cells and thymic progenitors. T cells produced anew were the main source of T-cell counts and diversity one year after transplant. Two months or so post-transplant, alpha-beta T cells reportedly derived from several hundred expanded graft clones.

In this sample, this clonotype turned up a few times. Its antigen remains unidentified. CDR3 size: 13 residues. V was shortened by 4 bases and J by 5 bases, with 12 bases between the two germline ends. The germline V gene encodes CDR1 SQVTM and CDR2 ANQGSEA. Construction of the TCRbeta library involved unique molecular identifiers. Using its own MiXCR run on the PCR reads, TCRdb lists one record per CDR3 protein. The sample lists about 870,000 distinct CDR3 sequences; under 20% were seen once. Material: PBMCs, mostly from graft donor cells, obtained 360 days after TCRalphabeta/CD19-depleted stem cell transplant. The sequence was collected from a male patient younger than 18 who had a stem cell transplant for acute lymphoblastic leukemia, so the T cells may come from the graft donor. V is TRBV29-1 and J is TRBJ2-1; D gene ambiguous. The CDR3: CSVGELPHNEQFF. The DNA of the CDR3 is TGCAGCGTTGGGGAACTGCCCCACAATGAGCAGTTCTTC.